The 18 T cell receptor beta chains presented below share a single source sample, sequenced in a study of blood T cell repertoires in COVID-19 (dated by TCRdb to 2018 to 2020). Libraries were made using the immunoSEQ multiplex PCR assay. Here the immuneACCESS table is served through TCRdb, limited to in-frame sequences with V and J called. Missing clones are a known gap in these copies; in checked studies unresolved V genes cover under half, and the rest lacks a known reason. The sample table lists fewer than 250,000 clones, 75% to 90% of them with a count of one. Around 0.87% of the sample is taken by the ten largest. The sequenced sample was PBMCs or T cells enriched from blood (not recorded which). The receptors stem from a middle-aged man who had been exposed to COVID-19.

The rearrangement joins TRBV29-1 to TRBJ2-7, with a possible D match to TRBD1 (5 bases). V shed 3 bases and J shed 7 bases, with 10 bases lying between them. Germline V lookup: CDR1 SQVTM, CDR2 ANQGSEA. The CDR3 sequence is 11 residues long. In DNA form, the CDR3 reads TGCAGCGTTGACAGGGCTGGGGAGCAGTACTTC. As protein: CSVDRAGEQYF.

This sequence joins TRBV7-9 and TRBJ1-6, with TRBD1 matching 8 bases. The germline V gene encodes CDR1 SEHNR and CDR2 FQNEAQ (reference sequence). The J segment lost 10 bases and the V segment lost 4 bases, leaving 6 bases of the junction unmatched. This CDR3 contains 14 residues. The CDR3 sequence: CASSSDRERSPLHF. The CDR3 region has the DNA TGTGCCAGCAGCTCGGACAGGGAGAGGTCACCCCTCCACTTT.

The chain joins TRBV5-4 to TRBJ1-4, with 8 bases that match TRBD1. The junction had 5 bases not matched to a gene; V was cut back by 4 bases and J by 6 bases. The germline V gene encodes CDR1 SGHNT and CDR2 YYREEE (reference sequence). This CDR3 is 14 amino acids long. CDR3 coding DNA: TGTGCCAGCAGCCGGACAGGGCAGGATGAAAAACTGTTTTTT. This gives the protein CASSRTGQDEKLFF.

The V call is TRBV5-1, the J call TRBJ2-7; D possibly corresponds to TRBD2 (5 bases). The CDR3 totals 14 residues. V lost 9 bases, J lost 0 bases, and 16 bases lay in between. The germline V gene has CDR1 SGHRS and CDR2 YFSETQ. CDR3 DNA: TGCGCCACTTCGAGGACTGTTAGCTCCTACGAGCAGTACTTC. It specifies CATSRTVSSYEQYF.

The chain links TRBV5-8 to TRBJ2-1, with 8 bases aligning to TRBD2. This CDR3 comprises 14 residues. V was pared by 4 bases and J by 9 bases, with 9 bases of the junction left unmatched. Germline CDR1 SGHTS, CDR2 YDEGEE. CDR3 loop: CASSRGTRRREQFF. CDR3 DNA sequence: TGTGCCAGCAGCCGAGGGACTAGGCGGCGTGAGCAGTTCTTC.

The V and J genes are TRBV24-1 and TRBJ1-2, with D unclear. The V gene lost 1 base and the J gene lost 5 bases, with 10 bases spanning the gap. This CDR3 has 14 amino acids. Germline V lookup: CDR1 KGHDR, CDR2 SFDVKD. The CDR3 sequence is CATSDFPRRYGYTF. DNA for the CDR3: TGTGCCACCAGTGATTTCCCTAGGCGGTATGGCTACACCTTC.

The chain combines TRBV10-3 with TRBJ2-6; 7 nucleotides match TRBD1. The germline V gene has CDR1 ENHRY and CDR2 SYGVKD. This CDR3 comprises 14 residues. Losses at the gene ends were 4 bases for V and 6 bases for J; bases not matched to a gene: 3. CDR3 in amino acids: CAISGQGEANVLTF. CDR3 DNA: TGTGCCATCAGTGGACAGGGTGAGGCCAACGTCCTGACTTTC.

This rearrangement joins TRBV2 to TRBJ2-3, with D possibly TRBD1 on 6 matching bases. Trimming removed 6 bases from V and 5 bases from J, with 9 bases in between. This CDR3 region has 12 residues. Germline V gene lookup returns CDR1 SNHLY and CDR2 FYNNEI. CDR3 DNA sequence: TGTGCCAGCAGCGTGGACAGAGATACGCAGTATTTT. This gives the protein CASSVDRDTQYF.

The genes are TRBV9 and TRBJ1-1; D gene unclear. The CDR3 is 15 amino acids. The germline gives CDR1 SGDLS, CDR2 YYNGEE. V lost 4 bases, J lost 5 bases, and 18 bases lay in between. CDR3 nucleotide sequence: TGTGCCAGCAGCCCCCGGGCAGGCGGGGAGACTGAAGCTTTCTTT. Translated, it gives CASSPRAGGETEAFF.

This rearrangement joins TRBV30 to TRBJ1-4, with a tentative D call TRBD1 (6 bases). Germline V gene sequence: CDR1 GTSNPN, CDR2 SVGIG (reference sequence). V was trimmed by 0 bases and J by 14 bases, leaving 13 bases between them. The length of the CDR3 is 12 residues. CDR3 DNA: TGTGCCTGGAGTGTATCAGGGGTACGCCTGTTTTTT. It translates to CAWSVSGVRLFF.

The genes are TRBV7-3 and TRBJ2-7; D is possibly TRBD2 (6 bases). Trimming took 1 base from V and 6 from J, leaving 19 bases between them. This CDR3 has 16 residues. Germline CDR1 SGHTA, CDR2 FQGTGA. CDR3 amino acids: CASSLRGGTNTGEQYF. The CDR3 nucleotides are TGTGCCAGCAGCTTAAGAGGCGGGACCAATACAGGCGAGCAGTACTTC.

The chain recombines TRBV7-2 with TRBJ2-1, with 12 bases that match TRBD2. Germline lookup yields CDR1 SGHTA and CDR2 FQGNSA. J lost 8 bases, V lost 5 bases, and 7 bases had no gene match. There are 15 residues in the CDR3. The CDR3 DNA follows: TGTGCCAGCAGCCCCGGACTAGCGGGGTTCTATGAGCAGTTCTTC. Translation: CASSPGLAGFYEQFF.

The V call is TRBV5-1, the J call TRBJ2-1; a weak D match, TRBD1 (6 bases). The CDR3 length is 15 residues. Trimming took 5 bases from V and 7 from J, leaving 19 bases between them. Germline V gene lookup returns CDR1 SGHRS and CDR2 YFSETQ. CDR3 coding DNA: TGCGCCAGCAGTTTCACAACCGGGACATCGAATGAGCAGTTCTTC. Residues: CASSFTTGTSNEQFF.

The chain has TRBV10-1 and TRBJ1-2; D is perhaps TRBD1 (5 bases). The V and J ends lost 4 bases and 1 base respectively, with 13 bases between them. The germline CDR1 and CDR2 sequences are WNHNN and SYGVQD (reference sequence). The CDR3 sequence is 15 residues long. CDR3: CASSAAGRINYGYTF. The CDR3 DNA reads as TGCGCCAGCAGTGCGGCGGGACGGATTAACTATGGCTACACCTTC.

V is TRBV5-1 and J is TRBJ1-6; D remains unclear. The CDR3 contains 15 residues. Trimming cost V 4 bases and J 0 bases, with 8 bases left between them. Germline V gives CDR1 SGHRS, CDR2 YFSETQ. The CDR3 bases are TGCGCCAGCAGCCGGGATGGCTCCTATAATTCACCCCTCCACTTT. Translating gives CASSRDGSYNSPLHF.

CDR3 protein: CASVTGTGSYEQYF. For the CDR3, the DNA is TGTGCCAGCGTTACCGGGACAGGGTCCTACGAGCAGTACTTC. The chain has TRBV7-9 and TRBJ2-7, with 9 positions matching TRBD1. The V gene's germline CDR1 is SEHNR and CDR2 FQNEAQ (reference sequence). The CDR3 sequence is 14 residues long. Unmatched junction bases numbered 6, after V lost 8 bases and J lost 1 base. The full variable domain, rest sourced from reference TRBV7-9 and TRBJ2-7, is DTGVSQNPRHKITKRGQNVTFRCDPISEHNRLYWYRQTLGQGPEFLTYFQNEAQLEKSRLLSDRFSAERPKGSFSTLEIQRTEQGDSAMYLCASVTGTGSYEQYFGPGTRLTVT.

The J gene is TRBJ1-6, the V gene TRBV30, with 7 bases lining up with TRBD1. CDR3 length: 16 residues. The J segment lost 3 bases and the V segment lost 3 bases, leaving 8 bases of the junction unmatched. Germline lookup yields CDR1 GTSNPN and CDR2 SVGIG (reference sequence). The DNA for the CDR3 is TGTGCCTGGAGGGCACGCCGGACAGGCTATAATTCACCCCTCCACTTT. The encoded protein is CAWRARRTGYNSPLHF.

V gene TRBV29-1 combines with J gene TRBJ1-1, with D possibly matching TRBD1 (5 bases). Deletions cut 3 bases from V and 0 bases from J, with 8 bases between. This CDR3 has 13 amino acids. Looked up from germline, CDR1 is SQVTM and CDR2 is ANQGSEA. The CDR3, as DNA: TGCAGCGTTGATCGGGGGGTGAACACTGAAGCTTTCTTT. It encodes CSVDRGVNTEAFF.